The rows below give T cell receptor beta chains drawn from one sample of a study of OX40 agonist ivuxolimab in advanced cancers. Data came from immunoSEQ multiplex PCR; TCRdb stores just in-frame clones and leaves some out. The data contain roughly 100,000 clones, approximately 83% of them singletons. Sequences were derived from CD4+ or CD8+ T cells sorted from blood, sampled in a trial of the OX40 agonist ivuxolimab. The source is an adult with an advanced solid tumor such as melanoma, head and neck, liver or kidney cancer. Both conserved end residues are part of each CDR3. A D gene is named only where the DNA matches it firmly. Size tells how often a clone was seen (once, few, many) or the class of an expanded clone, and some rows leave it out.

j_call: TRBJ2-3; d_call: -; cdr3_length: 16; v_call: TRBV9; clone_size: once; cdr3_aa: CASSAEGRDSTDTQYF; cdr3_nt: TGTGCCAGCAGCGCCGAAGGGCGGGACTCCACAGATACGCAGTATTTT
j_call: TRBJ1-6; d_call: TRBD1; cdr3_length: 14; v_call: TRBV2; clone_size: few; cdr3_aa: CASREEGTGTMRNF; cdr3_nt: TGTGCCAGCAGAGAAGAGGGGACAGGGACTATGAGGAACTTT
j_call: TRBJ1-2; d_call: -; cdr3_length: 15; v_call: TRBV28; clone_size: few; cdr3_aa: CASSLRGRGVDGYTF; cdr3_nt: TGTGCCAGCAGTCTACGGGGCAGGGGTGTGGATGGCTACACCTTC
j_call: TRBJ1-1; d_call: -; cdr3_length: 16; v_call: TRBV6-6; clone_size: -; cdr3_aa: CASSYVISNFNTEAFF; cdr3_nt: TGTGCCAGCAGTTACGTGATCTCGAACTTCAACACTGAAGCTTTCTTT
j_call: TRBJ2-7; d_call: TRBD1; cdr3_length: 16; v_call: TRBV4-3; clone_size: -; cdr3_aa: CASSHKTGTGIYEQYF; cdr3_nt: TGCGCCAGCAGCCATAAAACCGGGACAGGGATCTACGAGCAGTACTTC
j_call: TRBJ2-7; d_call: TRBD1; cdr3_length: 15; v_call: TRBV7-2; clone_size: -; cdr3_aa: CASSYRTGGAYEQYF; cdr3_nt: TGTGCCAGCAGCTACCGGACAGGGGGAGCTTACGAGCAGTACTTC
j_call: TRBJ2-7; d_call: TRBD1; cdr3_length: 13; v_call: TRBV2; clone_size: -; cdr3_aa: CARTGGGPYEQYF; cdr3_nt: TGTGCCAGGACAGGGGGCGGACCTTACGAGCAGTACTTC
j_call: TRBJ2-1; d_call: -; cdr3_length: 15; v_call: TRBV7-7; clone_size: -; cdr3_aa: CASSLGAGRNNEQFF; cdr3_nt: TGTGCCAGCAGCTTAGGCGCCGGGAGAAACAATGAGCAGTTCTTC
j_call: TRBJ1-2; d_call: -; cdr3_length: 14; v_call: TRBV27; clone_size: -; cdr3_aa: CASSFTATTYGYTF; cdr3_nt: TGTGCCAGCAGTTTCACCGCTACAACCTATGGCTACACCTTC
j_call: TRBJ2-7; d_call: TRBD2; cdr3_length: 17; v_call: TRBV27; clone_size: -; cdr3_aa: CASSSTGLAGRSYEQYF; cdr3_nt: TGTGCCAGCAGTTCAACCGGACTAGCGGGCCGATCCTACGAGCAGTACTTC
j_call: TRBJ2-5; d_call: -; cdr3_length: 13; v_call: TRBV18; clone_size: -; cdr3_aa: CASSQLAQETQYF; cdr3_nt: TGTGCCAGCTCACAGTTGGCCCAAGAGACCCAGTACTTC
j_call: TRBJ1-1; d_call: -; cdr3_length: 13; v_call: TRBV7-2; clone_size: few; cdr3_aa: CASSSRGGGEAFF; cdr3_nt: TGTGCCAGCAGCTCCAGAGGGGGAGGCGAAGCTTTCTTT
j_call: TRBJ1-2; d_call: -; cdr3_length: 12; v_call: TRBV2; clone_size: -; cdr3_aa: CASSRQSYGYTF; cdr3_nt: TGTGCCAGCAGTCGACAGTCCTATGGCTACACCTTC
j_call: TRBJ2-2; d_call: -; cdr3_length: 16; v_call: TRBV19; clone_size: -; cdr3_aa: CASSIGVAAGTGELFF; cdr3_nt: TGTGCCAGTAGTATAGGCGTAGCCGCGGGAACCGGGGAGCTGTTTTTT
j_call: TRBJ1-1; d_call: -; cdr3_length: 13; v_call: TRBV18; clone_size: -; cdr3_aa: CASSPGQNTEAFF; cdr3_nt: TGTGCCAGCTCACCGGGCCAAAACACTGAAGCTTTCTTT
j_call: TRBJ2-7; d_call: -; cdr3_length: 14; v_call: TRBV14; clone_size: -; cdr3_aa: CASSQEWDGIEQYF; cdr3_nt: TGTGCCAGCAGCCAAGAATGGGACGGGATTGAGCAGTACTTC
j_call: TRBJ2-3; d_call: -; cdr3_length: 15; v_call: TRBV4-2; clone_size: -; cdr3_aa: CASSQENGGTDTQYF; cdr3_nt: TGTGCCAGCAGCCAAGAGAATGGGGGCACAGATACGCAGTATTTT
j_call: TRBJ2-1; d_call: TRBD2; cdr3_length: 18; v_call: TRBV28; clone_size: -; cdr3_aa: CASSLSGRADNSYNEQFF; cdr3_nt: TGTGCCAGCAGTTTATCCGGGAGGGCCGACAACTCCTACAATGAGCAGTTCTTC
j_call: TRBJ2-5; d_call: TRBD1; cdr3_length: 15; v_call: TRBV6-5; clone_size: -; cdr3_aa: CASSRNRGREETQYF; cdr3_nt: TGTGCCAGCAGTCGTAACAGGGGGCGGGAGGAGACCCAGTACTTC
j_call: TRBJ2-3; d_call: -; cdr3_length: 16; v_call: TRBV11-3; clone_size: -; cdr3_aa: CASSQATQAGTDTQYF; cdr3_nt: TGTGCCAGCAGCCAAGCTACTCAGGCTGGCACAGATACGCAGTATTTT
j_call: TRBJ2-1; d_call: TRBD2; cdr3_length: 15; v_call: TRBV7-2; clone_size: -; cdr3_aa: CASSLGSGRSNEQFF; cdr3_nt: TGTGCCAGCAGCTTAGGTAGCGGGAGGTCCAATGAGCAGTTCTTC
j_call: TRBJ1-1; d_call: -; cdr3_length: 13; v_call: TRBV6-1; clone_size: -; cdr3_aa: CASSEAGWTEAFF; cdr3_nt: TGTGCCAGCAGTGAAGCGGGTTGGACTGAAGCTTTCTTT
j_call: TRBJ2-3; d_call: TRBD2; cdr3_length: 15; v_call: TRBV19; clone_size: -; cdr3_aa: CASTKLGGPEDTQYF; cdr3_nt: TGTGCCAGTACAAAATTGGGAGGGCCTGAAGATACGCAGTATTTT
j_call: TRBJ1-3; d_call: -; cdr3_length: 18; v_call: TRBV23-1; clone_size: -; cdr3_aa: CASSRVLGQDPSGNTIYF; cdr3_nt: TGCGCCAGCAGTCGGGTTTTGGGGCAGGACCCCTCTGGAAACACCATATATTTT
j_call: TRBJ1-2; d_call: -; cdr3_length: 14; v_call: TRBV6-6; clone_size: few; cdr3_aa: CASSYSRGNYGYTF; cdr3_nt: TGTGCCAGCAGTTACTCGAGAGGGAACTATGGCTACACCTTC
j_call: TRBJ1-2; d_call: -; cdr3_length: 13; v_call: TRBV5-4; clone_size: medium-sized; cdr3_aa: CASSLFGSYGYTF; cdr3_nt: TGTGCCAGCAGCTTGTTTGGCAGCTATGGCTACACCTTC
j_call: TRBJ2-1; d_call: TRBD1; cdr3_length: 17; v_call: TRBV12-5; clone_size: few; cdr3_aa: CASGIRTGRNSYNEQFF; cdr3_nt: TGTGCTAGTGGTATCCGGACAGGGCGAAACTCCTACAATGAGCAGTTCTTC
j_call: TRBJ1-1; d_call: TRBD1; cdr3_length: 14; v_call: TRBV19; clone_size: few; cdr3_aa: CASRLHRGNTEAFF; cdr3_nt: TGTGCCAGTAGGCTACACAGGGGGAACACTGAAGCTTTCTTT
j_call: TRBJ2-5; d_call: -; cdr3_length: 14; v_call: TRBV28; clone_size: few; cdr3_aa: CASSLSGQQETQYF; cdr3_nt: TGTGCCAGCAGTTTATCGGGACAACAAGAGACCCAGTACTTC
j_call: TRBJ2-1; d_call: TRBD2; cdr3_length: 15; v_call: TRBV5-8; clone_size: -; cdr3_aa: CASSFTSGRAWEQFF; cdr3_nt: TGTGCCAGCAGCTTTACCAGCGGGAGGGCATGGGAGCAGTTCTTC
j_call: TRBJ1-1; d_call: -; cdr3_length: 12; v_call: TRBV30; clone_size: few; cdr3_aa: CAWRRPSTEAFF; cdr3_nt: TGTGCCTGGAGACGACCTAGCACTGAAGCTTTCTTT
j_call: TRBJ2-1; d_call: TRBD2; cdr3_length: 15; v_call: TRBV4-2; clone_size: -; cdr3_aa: CASSQTSGVPREQFF; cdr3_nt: TGTGCCAGCAGCCAGACTAGCGGGGTCCCTCGAGAGCAGTTCTTC
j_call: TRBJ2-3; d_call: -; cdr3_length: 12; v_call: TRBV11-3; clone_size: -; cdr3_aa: CASSYHTDTQYF; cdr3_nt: TGTGCCAGCAGCTACCACACAGATACGCAGTATTTT
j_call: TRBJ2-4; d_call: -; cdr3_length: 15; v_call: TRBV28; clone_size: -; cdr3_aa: CASSLIHGLGNIQYF; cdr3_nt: TGTGCCAGCAGCTTAATCCACGGGCTGGGTAACATTCAGTACTTC
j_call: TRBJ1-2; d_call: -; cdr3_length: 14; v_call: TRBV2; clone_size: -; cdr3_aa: CASSVSRTANGYTF; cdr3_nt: TGTGCCAGCAGTGTCAGTAGGACAGCTAACGGCTACACCTTC
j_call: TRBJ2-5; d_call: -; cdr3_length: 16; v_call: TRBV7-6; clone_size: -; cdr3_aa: CASSLFPGRQQETQYF; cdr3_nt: TGTGCCAGCAGCTTATTCCCGGGACGCCAACAAGAGACCCAGTACTTC
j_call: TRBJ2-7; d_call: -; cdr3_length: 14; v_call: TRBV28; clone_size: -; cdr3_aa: CASSLLAPRDEQYF; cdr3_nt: TGTGCCAGCAGTTTGTTGGCCCCTAGGGACGAGCAGTACTTC
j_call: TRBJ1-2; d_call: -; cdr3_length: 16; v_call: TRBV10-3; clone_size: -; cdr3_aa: CAISDMTGVGSYGYTF; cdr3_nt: TGTGCCATCAGTGATATGACTGGAGTAGGAAGTTATGGCTACACCTTC
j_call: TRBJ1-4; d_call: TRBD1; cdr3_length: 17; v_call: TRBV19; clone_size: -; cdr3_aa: CASKRTGAKVGNEKLFF; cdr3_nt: TGTGCCAGTAAAAGGACAGGGGCCAAAGTGGGGAATGAAAAACTGTTTTTT
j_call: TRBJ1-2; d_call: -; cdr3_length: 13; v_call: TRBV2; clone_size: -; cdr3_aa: CASSVEDGNGYTF; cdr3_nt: TGTGCCAGCAGTGTTGAGGACGGTAATGGCTACACCTTC
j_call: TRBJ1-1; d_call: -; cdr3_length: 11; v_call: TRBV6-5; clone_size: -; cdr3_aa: CASTYGGEAFF; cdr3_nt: TGTGCCAGCACCTACGGGGGGGAAGCTTTCTTT
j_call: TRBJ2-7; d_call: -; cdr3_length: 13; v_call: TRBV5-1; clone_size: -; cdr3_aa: CASSLVSRYEQYF; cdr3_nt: TGCGCCAGCAGCTTAGTTAGTCGTTACGAGCAGTACTTC
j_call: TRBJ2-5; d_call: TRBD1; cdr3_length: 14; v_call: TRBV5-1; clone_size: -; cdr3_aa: CASSSGQGMETQYF; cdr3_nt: TGCGCCAGCAGCTCGGGACAGGGGATGGAGACCCAGTACTTC
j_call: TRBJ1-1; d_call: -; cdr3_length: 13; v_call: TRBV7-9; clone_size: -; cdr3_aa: CASSLVMNTEAFF; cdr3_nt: TGTGCCAGCAGCTTAGTTATGAACACTGAAGCTTTCTTT
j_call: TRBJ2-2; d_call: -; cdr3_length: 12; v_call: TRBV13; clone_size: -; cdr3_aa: CASSLVVGELFF; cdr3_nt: TGTGCCAGCAGCTTAGTGGTCGGGGAGCTGTTTTTT
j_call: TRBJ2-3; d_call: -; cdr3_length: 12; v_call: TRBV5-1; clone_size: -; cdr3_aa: CASSPYGDTQYF; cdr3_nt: TGCGCCAGCAGCCCTTACGGGGATACGCAGTATTTT
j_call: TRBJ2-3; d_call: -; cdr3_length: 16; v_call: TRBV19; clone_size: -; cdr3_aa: CASSFNGGRSTDTQYF; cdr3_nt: TGTGCCAGTAGCTTCAACGGCGGCCGGAGCACAGATACGCAGTATTTT
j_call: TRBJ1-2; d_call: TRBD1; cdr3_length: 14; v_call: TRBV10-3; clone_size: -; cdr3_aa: CATGRQGALYGYTF; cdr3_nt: TGTGCCACCGGACGACAGGGGGCCCTGTATGGCTACACCTTC
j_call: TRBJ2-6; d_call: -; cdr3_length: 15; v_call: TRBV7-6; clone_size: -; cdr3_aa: CASSRKGSGANVLTF; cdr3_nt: TGTGCCAGCAGCCGAAAAGGGTCTGGGGCCAACGTCCTGACTTTC
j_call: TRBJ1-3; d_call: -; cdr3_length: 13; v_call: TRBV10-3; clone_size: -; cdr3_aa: CAIRFQVENTIYF; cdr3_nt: TGTGCCATCCGATTCCAGGTAGAAAACACCATATATTTT
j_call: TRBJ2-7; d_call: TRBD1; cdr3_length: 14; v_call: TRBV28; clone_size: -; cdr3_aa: CASSLGGQGREQYF; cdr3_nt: TGTGCCAGCAGTTTAGGCGGACAGGGACGCGAGCAGTACTTC
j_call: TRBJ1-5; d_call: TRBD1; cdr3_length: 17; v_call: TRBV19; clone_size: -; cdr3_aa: CASSTAKGAPRNQPQHF; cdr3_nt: TGTGCCAGTAGTACCGCAAAGGGGGCCCCCAGGAATCAGCCCCAGCATTTT
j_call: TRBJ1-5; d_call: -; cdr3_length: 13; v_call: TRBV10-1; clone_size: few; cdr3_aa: CASSARGDQPQHF; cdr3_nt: TGCGCCAGCAGTGCAAGGGGCGATCAGCCCCAGCATTTT
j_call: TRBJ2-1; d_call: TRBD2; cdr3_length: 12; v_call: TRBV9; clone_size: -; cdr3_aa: CASSEAGREQFF; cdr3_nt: TGTGCCAGCAGCGAAGCGGGACGGGAGCAGTTCTTC